This entry lists 14 T cell receptor beta chains sequenced from one sample in a study of blood T cell repertoires in COVID-19. Sequencing used immunoSEQ multiplex PCR; TCRdb keeps in-frame clones, though not all of them. The table has 150,000 to 200,000 clones, about four fifths seen once. Sequencing was carried out using PBMCs or T cells enriched from blood (not recorded which). These receptors all stem from a man aged 50-59 years who had recovered from COVID-19.

The J gene is TRBJ1-4, the V gene TRBV6-5; no clear D. Trimming took off 2 bases at V and 3 bases at J, with 13 bases between the two ends. In germline, CDR1 is MNHEY, CDR2 SVGAGI. The CDR3 has 16 residues. Here the CDR3 reads CASSYTLFGANEKLFF. CDR3 DNA: TGTGCCAGCAGTTACACACTCTTCGGGGCTAATGAAAAACTGTTTTTT.

This clone has only one observation. Mismatch with germline at one junction end may stem from a read error. This chain connects TRBV7-7 to TRBJ2-5; 14 bases fit TRBD2. Looked up from germline, CDR1 is SSHAT and CDR2 is FNYEAQ (reference sequence). This CDR3 is built from 17 residues. The CDR3 sequence is CASSSGFGTSGRETQYF. CDR3 nucleotides: TGTGCTAGCAGCTCCGGTTTTGGGACTAGCGGGAGAGAGACCCAGTACTTC. The complete variable domain, with remaining parts taken from reference TRBV7-7 and TRBJ2-5, reads GAGVSQSPRYKVTKRGQDVTLRCDPISSHATLYWYQQALGQGPEFLTYFNYEAQPDKSGLPSDRFSAERPEGSISTLTIQRTEQRDSAMYRCASSSGFGTSGRETQYFGPGTRLLVL.

The chain uses TRBV11-2 and TRBJ2-5, with 10 positions matching TRBD2. The length of the CDR3 is 16 residues. The trim removed 5 bases at V and 3 bases at J, leaving 9 bases unmatched. CDR1 and CDR2 (germline): SGHAT, FQNNGV. The CDR3 DNA reads as TGTGCCAGCAGCCCCCTAAAGAGCGGGGGGGAAGAGACCCAGTACTTC. Amino acids: CASSPLKSGGEETQYF.

As DNA, the CDR3 is TGCGCCAGCGGCCCTGGCGGGGGAGAGACCCAGTACTTC. It encodes CASGPGGGETQYF. The chain employs TRBV5-1 and TRBJ2-5; 7 nucleotides match TRBD2. The germline V gene has CDR1 SGHRS and CDR2 YFSETQ. V shed 7 bases and J 4 bases; nucleotides not matched to a gene: 7. The CDR3 covers 13 residues.

This chain uses TRBV24-1 with TRBJ2-7, with TRBD2 identical over 9 bases. The V gene end was trimmed by 3 bases and the J gene end by 3 bases; junction bases not matched to a gene: 8. Germline CDR1 reads KGHDR; CDR2 reads SFDVKD. This CDR3 region has 16 residues. CDR3: CATSDALASGIYEQYF. The CDR3 nucleotides read TGTGCCACCAGTGATGCGCTTGCTAGCGGGATCTACGAGCAGTACTTC.

The chain is built from TRBV19 and TRBJ1-6; D gene uncertain. The CDR3 consists of 16 residues. Germline values: CDR1 LNHDA, CDR2 SQIVND (reference sequence). Trimming removed 4 bases at V and 3 bases at J, with 13 bases between. CDR3 residues: CASSSPAGFYNSPLHF. Written as DNA, the CDR3 is TGTGCCAGTAGTAGCCCAGCAGGATTCTATAATTCACCCCTCCACTTT.

This clone was seen more than once but under ten times. CDR3 amino acids: CASSQGGGRLNTEAFF. Here the CDR3 DNA reads TGCGCCAGCAGCCAAGGAGGAGGACGCCTGAACACTGAAGCTTTCTTT. The chain recombines TRBV4-1 with TRBJ1-1, with unresolved D. Per the germline V gene, CDR1 is MGHRA and CDR2 is YSYEKL. The CDR3 covers 16 residues. V gave up 1 base and J gave up 0 bases, with 12 bases separating them.

This chain links TRBV14 with TRBJ2-5, with 10 positions matching TRBD2. The germline gives CDR1 SGHDN, CDR2 FVKESK. The junction had 4 bases not matched to a gene; V was cut back by 1 base and J by 5 bases. CDR3 size: 15 residues. CDR3 region: CASSQALAGRETQYF. CDR3 nucleotides: TGTGCCAGCAGCCAAGCACTAGCGGGACGGGAGACCCAGTACTTC.

V gene TRBV7-3 combines with J gene TRBJ2-1; 7 bases agree with TRBD1. Germline loops: CDR1 SGHTA, CDR2 FQGTGA. J gave up 5 bases and V 3 bases, and 4 bases lay outside the gene matches. This CDR3 spans 14 amino acids. CDR3 in amino acids: CASSLWTGDNEQFF. The CDR3 nucleotides are TGTGCCAGCAGCTTGTGGACAGGAGACAATGAGCAGTTCTTC.

The J gene is TRBJ1-1, the V gene TRBV28; the D is unclear. Per germline, CDR1 MDHEN and CDR2 SYDVKM. This CDR3 region has 15 residues. Trimming removed 3 bases at V and 1 base at J, with 12 bases between. CDR3 coding DNA: TGTGCCAGCAGTTTGCCGACCAGGCAGAACACTGAAGCTTTCTTT. Its translation is CASSLPTRQNTEAFF.

V gene TRBV5-1 combines with J gene TRBJ1-4; TRBD1 matches 7 bases. Trimming at V came to 3 bases and at J to 0 bases, leaving 8 bases not matched to a gene. The CDR3 loop spans 17 amino acids. Per the germline V gene, CDR1 is SGHRS and CDR2 is YFSETQ. The DNA for the CDR3 is TGCGCCAGCAGCTCAACCGGGACAGATGCAACTAATGAAAAACTGTTTTTT. Translation: CASSSTGTDATNEKLFF.

The V and J genes are TRBV18 and TRBJ1-4; weak D call: TRBD1 (5 bases). The V end lost 0 bases, the J end lost 7 bases, and 9 bases lay between the germline ends. Germline CDR1 and CDR2: KGHSH and LQKENI. CDR3 length: 14 residues. The CDR3 nucleotides are TGTGCCAGCTCACCACCGGTTCAGGGTGAAAAACTGTTTTTT. This encodes CASSPPVQGEKLFF.

The rearrangement links TRBV3-1 (or the pseudogene TRBV3-2) to TRBJ1-2; D uncertain. The germline CDR1 and CDR2 sequences are LGHDT and YNNKEL (reference sequence). The CDR3 loop spans 15 amino acids. The V end lost 3 bases, the J end lost 3 bases, and 14 bases lay between the germline ends. CDR3 DNA: TGTGCCAGCAGCCAGAGGTCCCCCGGCGACTATGGCTACACCTTC. This translates into CASSQRSPGDYGYTF.

This clone has just one count. The V gene is TRBV6-1, the J gene TRBJ2-7; D is unresolved. The CDR3 contains 14 residues. Germline V gene data show CDR1 as MNHNS and CDR2 as SASEGT. V was cut by 3 bases and J by 2 bases, with 11 bases left in between. CDR3: CASSDKESTYEQYF. The CDR3 coding sequence is TGTGCCAGCAGTGACAAGGAGAGTACCTACGAGCAGTACTTC.